This T cell receptor (beta chain) was observed in a study of human T cells and chemical hapten exposure. Across the whole study: 2% DPC was applied to approximately 2 cm by approximately 2 cm of upper inner arm skin for sensitization.

As for time point: patch test 1, 2 weeks after DPC sensitization. The sample's treatment: therapeutic diphenylcyclopropenone sensitization with weekly scalp DPC. TCRdb called the RACE reads again in MiXCR, with one record for every CDR3 protein. Here the sample spans around 53,000 distinct CDR3 sequences, less than 10% being singletons. Between the trimmed V and J ends, which lost 5 bases and 1 base, there was a span of 24 bases. Germline V lookup: CDR1 MDHEN, CDR2 SYDVKM. The CDR3 is 18 residues long. This clonotype has only a few counts. The input for sequencing was whole blood, taken in connection with sensitization to the hapten diphenylcyclopropenone (DPC). The receptor's source is a woman aged 45-65 years with alopecia areata. Some clones in this sample may be carry-over from other donors' samples. The V and J genes are TRBV28 and TRBJ2-7; D not resolved. CDR3 sequence: CASSPHQGRISSSYEQYF. The CDR3 coding sequence is TGTGCCAGCAGTCCGCACCAAGGTCGAATTTCGTCGTCCTACGAGCAGTACTTC.